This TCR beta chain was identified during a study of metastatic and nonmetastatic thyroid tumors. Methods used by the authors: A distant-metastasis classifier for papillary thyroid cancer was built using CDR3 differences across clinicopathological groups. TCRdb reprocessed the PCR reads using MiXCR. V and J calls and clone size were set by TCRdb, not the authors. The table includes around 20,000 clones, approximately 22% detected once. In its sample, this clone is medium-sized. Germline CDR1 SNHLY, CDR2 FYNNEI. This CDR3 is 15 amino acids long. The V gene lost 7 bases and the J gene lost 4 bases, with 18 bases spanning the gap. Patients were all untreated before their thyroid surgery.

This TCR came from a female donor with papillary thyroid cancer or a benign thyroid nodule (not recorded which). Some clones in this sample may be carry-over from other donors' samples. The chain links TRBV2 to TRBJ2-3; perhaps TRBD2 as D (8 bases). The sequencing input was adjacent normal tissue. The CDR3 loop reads CASITSGGGPDTQYF. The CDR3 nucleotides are TGTGCCAGCATTACTAGCGGAGGGGGCCCAGATACGCAGTATTTT.